Sequencing of this T cell receptor (beta chain) was carried out in a study of T cell repertoires in cytomegalovirus infection. Study observations and caveats: Within the response measured ex vivo, HLA-C-restricted CMV-specific TCR beta clonotypes were dominant. CMV carriers having the relevant HLA were flagged by cumulative public TCR beta family frequency.

With respect to this clonotype: Its antigen is still unknown.

TCRdb fed the reads into MiXCR, producing one record per CDR3 protein. The sample lists 600,000 to 800,000 distinct CDR3 sequences; roughly 26% were seen once. Germline CDR1 reads MDHEN; CDR2 reads SYDVKM. With V trimmed by 0 bases and J by 1 base, 2 bases remained unmatched. The CDR3 loop spans 15 amino acids. The source material was CD8+ T cells from PBMCs. The sequence came from a human donor in good health (CMV status not recorded). Some clones in this sample may be carry-over from other donors' samples. This chain links TRBV28 with TRBJ1-1, with 7 bases lining up with TRBD1. The CDR3 bases are TGTGCCAGCAGTTTATGGGGACAGTGGAACACTGAAGCTTTCTTT. Protein sequence: CASSLWGQWNTEAFF.